The rows below give T cell receptor beta chains drawn from one sample of a study of beta chain features in type 1 diabetes. The table came from immunoSEQ multiplex PCR; TCRdb's copy has only in-frame clones and leaves some out. The sample has 330,000 or so clones; roughly a fifth are singletons. Input material: naive CD4+ T cells from blood. Receptors originate from a woman between 18 and 29 years old in good health. Each CDR3 is given with its conserved first and last residue. D genes are given only for firm matches. The size entry is marked missing in some rows and otherwise reads once, few, many or a size class.

j_call v_call d_call clone_size cdr3_nt cdr3_aa
TRBJ2-7 TRBV30 . few TGTGCCTGGAGTCCCCCCTTCTACGAGCAGTACTTC CAWSPPFYEQYF
TRBJ1-5 TRBV20-1 . . TGCAGTGCTGACACTGGTGGGCCCCAGCATTTT CSADTGGPQHF
TRBJ2-1 TRBV7-2 TRBD1 few TGTGCCAGCAGCCTATCCGGGACAGGGAACAATGAGCAGTTCTTC CASSLSGTGNNEQFF
TRBJ2-7 TRBV5-4 . few TGTGCCAGCAGCCGTCGGGAGAGTGGCGAGCAGTACTTC CASSRRESGEQYF
TRBJ2-2 TRBV4-3 TRBD2 few TGCGCCAGCAGCCAAGGGCTAGCGGTCACCGGGGAGCTGTTTTTT CASSQGLAVTGELFF
TRBJ2-3 TRBV10-3 . few TGTGCCATCTCGACTAGTGGCACAGATACGCAGTATTTT CAISTSGTDTQYF
TRBJ2-3 TRBV6-5 TRBD2 few TGTGCCAGCAGTTACTCCCGCGGGAGGAGCACAGATACGCAGTATTTT CASSYSRGRSTDTQYF
TRBJ2-7 TRBV4-1 TRBD2 few TGCGCCAGCAGCCAGGGGCGGGGAGGGCGGGGATCCTACGAGCAGTACTTC CASSQGRGGRGSYEQYF
TRBJ2-7 TRBV28 TRBD2 . TGTGCCAGCAGTTCCCCGGGACTAGCTGGGATAGACGAGCAGTACTTC CASSSPGLAGIDEQYF
TRBJ1-1 TRBV19 . few TGTGCCAGTAGTATATCCTTGACAGGAATCACTGAAGCTTTCTTT CASSISLTGITEAFF